This T cell receptor (beta chain) was found in a study of T cell clonotyping in hematopoietic cell transplantation. Points from the study as a whole: Without cell sorting, CD4 versus CD8 contributions remain unresolved. Recipient TCR diversity dropped after transplant; expanded clonotypes rose from day 30 to 180. Few recipient clonotypes overlapped donors; over 95% were de novo at given depth.

About this clone itself: The antigen remains unidentified.

Specified time point: recipient sample about 28 days before transplant, after cytoreduction. Recipient blood drawn about 28 days pretransplant and days 30, 100, 180 after. Profiled with immunoSEQ multiplex PCR; TCRdb holds only in-frame clones, not every one. The sample yields roughly 48,000 clones, around 80% seen once. The CDR3 totals 16 residues. V was shortened by 4 bases and J by 4 bases, with 17 bases between the two germline ends. The germline V gene has CDR1 MNHEY and CDR2 SVGAGI. The sequences come from peripheral blood mononuclear cells, collected before stem cell transplant. The sequence was collected from a man between 60 and 75 years old with myelodysplastic syndrome. Some clones in this sample may be carry-over from other donors' samples. J is TRBJ1-5 and V is TRBV6-5, with a weak D call TRBD1 (5 bases). The CDR3 is CASSSLGEGPNQPQHF. The CDR3 coding sequence is TGTGCCAGCAGTTCCCTCGGGGAGGGACCTAATCAGCCCCAGCATTTT.